A single sample gave rise to the 23 T cell receptor beta chains below, sequenced in a study of molecular identifiers for immune sequencing clone quantification. TCRdb fed the PCR reads into MiXCR, producing one record per CDR3 protein. Of about 510,000 distinct CDR3 sequences in the sample, about 21% were seen once. The sample consisted of naive CD8+ T cells from blood, with Jurkat cell RNA spiked in. Subset of the sample: FACS-sorted CD8+CD4-CCR7+CD45RA+ naive T cells. The receptors stem from a human donor in good health. Some libraries in this study had Jurkat cell RNA spiked in.

Regarding this clonotype: Given a much more abundant clone one base away, this may be a read error. This chain joins TRBV6-2 or TRBV6-3 and TRBJ1-1; D is ambiguous. This CDR3 has 12 amino acids. Germline CDR1 reads MNHEY; CDR2 reads SVGEGT. V lost 4 bases to trimming and J lost 4 bases, with 7 bases between them. The CDR3 DNA is TGTGCCAGCAGTTGGGGATGCACTGAAGCTTTCTTT. Its translation is CASSWGCTEAFF.

As to this clonotype: Germline and junction disagree at one end, which may indicate a read error. This chain links TRBV19 with TRBJ2-1; D is uncertain. CDR3 length equals 15 residues. Germline V gene sequence: CDR1 LNHDA, CDR2 SQIVND (reference sequence). In DNA, the CDR3 is TGTGCCAGTAGCCGGCCCAGGAGCTCCTACAAAGAGCAGTTCTTC. Translated: CASSRPRSSYKEQFF.

This clonotype was detected ten times or more. This CDR3 reads CASSLGGPQGPNEKLFF. CDR3 sequence (DNA): TGTGCCAGCAGTTTAGGTGGCCCCCAGGGACCTAATGAAAAACTGTTTTTT. This chain uses TRBV27 with TRBJ1-4, with a weak D call TRBD1 (5 bases). V was clipped by 2 bases and J by 3 bases, with 16 bases between them. The CDR3 is made up of 17 amino acids. Germline V gene data show CDR1 as MNHEY and CDR2 as SMNVEV (reference sequence).

This clonotype was recorded many times. This rearrangement joins TRBV27 to TRBJ1-5; tentatively, D is TRBD1 (5 bases). V was pared by 4 bases and J by 3 bases, with 13 bases between. Germline V gene sequence: CDR1 MNHEY, CDR2 SMNVEV (reference sequence). This CDR3 comprises 15 residues. CDR3 protein: CASSSLTGNNQPQHF. The CDR3 DNA sequence: TGTGCCAGCAGTTCACTTACAGGTAACAATCAGCCCCAGCATTTT.

This chain joins TRBV5-6 and TRBJ1-1, with unresolved D. The CDR3 spans 12 residues. V was pared by 3 bases and J by 10 bases, with 13 bases between. From germline, CDR1 is SGHDT and CDR2 YYEEEE. CDR3 sequence reads: CASSSERGLAFF. The CDR3 coding sequence is TGTGCCAGCAGCTCAGAAAGAGGCCTAGCTTTCTTT. Drawing the rest from reference TRBV5-6 and TRBJ1-1, the complete variable domain is DAGVTQSPTHLIKTRGQQVTLRCSPKSGHDTVSWYQQALGQGPQFIFQYYEEEERQRGNFPDRFSGHQFPNYSSELNVNALLLGDSALYLCASSSERGLAFFGQGTRLTVV.

This chain uses TRBV11-3 with TRBJ2-2; a weak D match, TRBD2 (5 bases). This CDR3 region has 17 residues. The germline gives CDR1 SGHNT, CDR2 YENEEA. The V end lost 1 base, the J end lost 3 bases, and 15 bases lay between the germline ends. The chain's CDR3 is CASSLGGRGRYTGELFF. The CDR3 coding sequence is TGTGCCAGCAGCTTAGGTGGCAGAGGGAGATACACCGGGGAGCTGTTTTTT. The full variable domain, with the rest looked up from reference TRBV11-3 and TRBJ2-2, is EAGVVQSPRYKIIEKKQPVAFWCNPISGHNTLYWYLQNLGQGPELLIRYENEEAVDDSQLPKDRFSAERLKGVDSTLKIQPAELGDSAVYLCASSLGGRGRYTGELFFGEGSRLTVL.

This clonotype was counted many times. The chain has TRBV20-1 and TRBJ2-3; the D gene is possibly TRBD2 (5 bases). Germline CDR1 DFQATT, CDR2 SNEGSKA (reference sequence). V was trimmed by 1 base and J by 1 base, leaving 12 bases between them. The CDR3 runs 15 residues. DNA of the CDR3: TGCAGTGCTAGAGTACCCACTAGAGGCACAGATACGCAGTATTTT. Amino acid sequence: CSARVPTRGTDTQYF.

The chain combines TRBV29-1 with TRBJ1-4; D unresolved. The CDR3 sequence is 13 residues long. V shed 5 bases and J shed 4 bases, with 11 bases lying between them. The germline CDR1 and CDR2 sequences are SQVTM and ANQGSEA. The CDR3 DNA follows: TGCAGCGTTTCTGGGCTAAGTAATGAAAAACTGTTTTTT. This codes for CSVSGLSNEKLFF.

The sample holds many counts of this clonotype. Mismatch with germline at one junction end may stem from a read error. V gene TRBV6-5 combines with J gene TRBJ1-1; D possibly corresponds to TRBD1 (5 bases). This CDR3 has 12 residues. The germline gives CDR1 MNHEY, CDR2 SVGAGI. The CDR3 reads CASSPGDTEAFF. The CDR3 DNA reads TGCGCCAGCAGCCCGGGGGACACTGAAGCTTTCTTT.

J is TRBJ2-5 and V is TRBV7-9; 13 positions agree with TRBD2. Per germline, CDR1 SEHNR and CDR2 FQNEAQ (reference sequence). There are 18 residues in the CDR3. The junction had 11 bases not matched to a gene; V was cut back by 5 bases and J by 2 bases. In nucleotides, the CDR3 is TGTGCCAGCAGCGGTTGGACTAGCGGGGGAGCTAATCAAGAGACCCAGTACTTC. Translation gives CASSGWTSGGANQETQYF.

This clonotype has a handful of counts. The chain carries TRBV12-3 or TRBV12-4 and TRBJ2-7; 9 positions match TRBD1. The CDR3 has 14 residues. V was clipped by 6 bases and J by 5 bases; unmatched bases: 8. The CDR3 protein is CASRLTGGVDEQYF. In DNA, the CDR3 is TGTGCCAGCAGGTTGACAGGGGGAGTCGACGAGCAGTACTTC.

In this sample, this clonotype turned up once. This could be a read error, since a much larger clone is one nucleotide away. This chain links TRBV7-9 with TRBJ2-3, with D maybe TRBD1 (6 bases). The CDR3 covers 13 residues. Germline V CDR1 and CDR2: SEHNR, FQNEAQ (reference sequence). CDR3 in amino acids: CASEDSRTDTRYF. As DNA, the CDR3 is TGTGCCAGCGAGGACAGCCGCACAGATACGCGGTATTTT.

The J gene is TRBJ2-1, the V gene TRBV11-2, with D possibly matching TRBD2 (6 bases). The CDR3 spans 15 residues. From germline, CDR1 is SGHAT and CDR2 FQNNGV. The germline V and J ends were trimmed by 1 base and 8 bases, with 15 bases remaining between them. Written as DNA, the CDR3 is TGTGCCAGCAGCTTAGTAAATAGCGGATACGATGAGCAGTTCTTC. Translation: CASSLVNSGYDEQFF.

This sequence joins TRBV12-3 or TRBV12-4 and TRBJ2-3; 8 positions agree with TRBD2. The CDR3 runs 17 residues. V trimming: 3 bases; J trimming: 0 bases; junction bases outside the gene matches: 8. The CDR3 DNA reads as TGTGCCAGCAGTTTTGGCCCGGGAGGGGTAAGCACAGATACGCAGTATTTT. The encoded protein is CASSFGPGGVSTDTQYF.

The J gene is TRBJ2-5, the V gene TRBV20-1; 9 bases line up with TRBD1. CDR1 is DFQATT, CDR2 SNEGSKA, per germline (reference sequence). The CDR3 totals 15 residues. Losses at the gene ends were 6 bases for V and 4 bases for J; bases not matched to a gene: 12. The CDR3, as DNA: TGCAGTGCCCGGGACAGGGAGTGTTTTGGAGAGACCCAGTACTTC. Its translation: CSARDRECFGETQYF.

The table lists this clonotype with many counts. This chain links TRBV6-5 with TRBJ1-1; D remains ambiguous. Per the germline V gene, CDR1 is MNHEY and CDR2 is SVGAGI. V was pared by 5 bases and J by 6 bases, with 13 bases between. This CDR3 spans 13 amino acids. For the CDR3, the DNA is TGTGCCAGCAGTCCCGTCCGAGGCGCTGAAGCTTTCTTT. Protein product: CASSPVRGAEAFF.

On this clonotype itself: A much larger clonotype is one base distant, so this may be a read error. V and J are TRBV12-3 or TRBV12-4 and TRBJ2-7; a weak D match, TRBD2 (6 bases). CDR3 length: 14 amino acids. CDR3 nucleotides: TGTGCCAGCAGTCTAGGGACTGCTTCCTACGAGCAGCACTTC. Its protein is CASSLGTASYEQHF.

This clonotype was seen only a few times. The rearrangement links TRBV20-1 to TRBJ2-7; D gene ambiguous. Trimming left V 6 bases short and J 2 bases short, with 8 bases between. Germline CDR1 is DFQATT and CDR2 is SNEGSKA (reference sequence). The CDR3 sequence is 11 residues long. CDR3: CSAAGTYEQYF. CDR3 in DNA: TGCAGTGCCGCTGGGACCTACGAGCAGTACTTC.

Only a few counts were recorded for this clonotype. The genes are TRBV28 and TRBJ1-4; 10 positions match TRBD1. The CDR3 runs to 15 residues. V lost 3 bases and J lost 7; bases outside the gene matches: 5. Germline V lookup: CDR1 MDHEN, CDR2 SYDVKM. The CDR3 protein is CASSLGDRGVEKLFF. The CDR3 nucleotides read TGTGCCAGCAGTTTGGGGGACAGGGGTGTTGAAAAACTGTTTTTT.

This clonotype showed up many times. J is TRBJ2-1 and V is TRBV12-5, with D uncertain. V lost 4 bases to trimming and J lost 9 bases, with 13 bases between them. Germline CDR1 LGHNT, CDR2 FRNRAP. This CDR3 is built from 13 residues. The CDR3 sequence: CASGSLLSVEQFF. The DNA of the CDR3 is TGTGCTAGTGGTTCTCTATTATCCGTTGAGCAGTTCTTC. The variable domain in full, with the rest retrieved from reference TRBV12-5 and TRBJ2-1, is DARVTQTPRHKVTEMGQEVTMRCQPILGHNTVFWYRQTMMQGLELLAYFRNRAPLDDSGMPKDRFSAEMPDATLATLKIQPSEPRDSAVYFCASGSLLSVEQFFGPGTRLTVL.

The sample holds many counts of this clonotype. The rearrangement links TRBV7-6 to TRBJ2-3, with D unclear. Germline CDR1 SGHVS, CDR2 FNYEAQ. Trimming left V 0 bases short and J 5 bases short, with 6 bases between. The CDR3 consists of 13 residues. This chain's CDR3 is CASSLALEDTQYF. CDR3 DNA sequence: TGTGCCAGCAGCTTAGCTCTGGAAGATACGCAGTATTTT.

V is TRBV7-7 and J is TRBJ2-5; 8 bases line up with TRBD1. CDR1 is SSHAT, CDR2 FNYEAQ, per germline (reference sequence). This CDR3 contains 15 residues. The DNA of the CDR3 is TGTGCTAGCGGCCCCCGGACAGGGTACCAAGAGACCCAGTACTTC. Encoded protein: CASGPRTGYQETQYF.

The chain is built from TRBV7-9 and TRBJ2-7; 11 bases agree with TRBD1. The V and J ends lost 5 bases and 3 bases, in that order; junction bases with no gene match: 6. The CDR3 runs to 15 residues. Germline V gene lookup returns CDR1 SEHNR and CDR2 FQNEAQ (reference sequence). CDR3 bases: TGTGCCAGCAGCACCACCGGGACAGGGGGCTACGAGCAGTACTTC. Translated, it gives CASSTTGTGGYEQYF.